Below are 21 T cell receptor beta chains sequenced from a single sample in a study. Via MiXCR, TCRdb re-called the 5' RACE reads, giving one row per CDR3 protein. The top ten clones hold 2.5% to 3% of a sample with some 37,000 distinct CDR3 sequences, about 19% of them seen once. Material for sequencing was naive CD4+ T cells sorted from a lymph node. The subset here: naive CD4+ T cells, CD4+CD45RA+CD25-. The source is a female donor with breast cancer.

This chain joins TRBV27 and TRBJ1-3; maybe TRBD1 (6 bases). The V gene's germline CDR1 is MNHEY and CDR2 SMNVEV (reference sequence). The CDR3 runs 15 residues. V was cut by 6 bases and J by 0 bases, with 12 bases left in between. CDR3 region: CASSQQGVSGNTIYF. The CDR3 DNA is TGTGCCAGCAGCCAACAGGGCGTCTCTGGAAACACCATATATTTT.

This clonotype occurred many times. The chain combines TRBV7-8 with TRBJ2-1; 9 bases map to TRBD1. The CDR3 runs 15 residues. After removal of 5 bases from V and 10 bases from J, the junction contained 12 bases not matched to a gene. Germline assignment: CDR1 SGHVS and CDR2 FQNEAQ. The CDR3 loop is CASSRLAGQGYEQFF. DNA of the CDR3: TGTGCCAGCAGCCGCCTCGCGGGACAGGGTTACGAGCAGTTCTTC.

There are many counts of this clonotype. This chain connects TRBV4-1 to TRBJ1-2, with D possibly matching TRBD1 (6 bases). From germline, CDR1 is MGHRA and CDR2 YSYEKL. The length of the CDR3 is 16 residues. Trimming took 5 bases from V and 4 from J, leaving 20 bases between them. In DNA, the CDR3 is TGCGCCAGCAGCTCATCCGAGGACAGCTTACTCTATGGCTACACCTTC. As protein: CASSSSEDSLLYGYTF.

This clonotype was observed at least ten times. The chain employs TRBV4-1 and TRBJ2-5, with 7 bases aligning to TRBD1. Per germline, CDR1 MGHRA and CDR2 YSYEKL. There are 16 residues in the CDR3. The trim removed 0 bases at V and 0 bases at J, leaving 4 bases unmatched. CDR3: CASSQDYRGNQETQYF. CDR3 DNA sequence: TGCGCCAGCAGCCAAGATTACAGGGGAAACCAAGAGACCCAGTACTTC.

This clonotype was observed a few times. The genes are TRBV6-4 and TRBJ1-5; D call uncertain. This CDR3 contains 13 residues. Germline V gene lookup returns CDR1 MRHNA and CDR2 SNTAGT. Trimming pared 6 bases from V and 5 bases from J, leaving 11 bases between. CDR3 loop: CASSGEVDQPQHF. As DNA, the CDR3 is TGTGCCAGCAGCGGGGAGGTCGATCAGCCCCAGCATTTT.

This clonotype was seen only a few times. V gene TRBV18 combines with J gene TRBJ2-1, with 10 positions matching TRBD2. Germline V gene sequence: CDR1 KGHSH, CDR2 LQKENI. J was trimmed by 7 bases and V by 3 bases; bases with no gene match: 6. The CDR3 runs to 15 residues. The CDR3 is CASSPLAGVENEQFF. The CDR3 bases are TGTGCCAGCTCACCCCTAGCGGGAGTTGAGAATGAGCAGTTCTTC.

The chain combines TRBV5-1 with TRBJ2-3; D gene uncertain. The CDR3 totals 15 residues. CDR1 and CDR2 (germline): SGHRS, YFSETQ. V was trimmed by 1 base and J by 0 bases, leaving 9 bases between them. The CDR3 loop is CASSLSQTSTDTQYF. Written as DNA, the CDR3 is TGCGCCAGCAGCTTGAGTCAGACTAGCACAGATACGCAGTATTTT.

This clonotype was seen more than once but under ten times. The chain uses TRBV5-5 and TRBJ1-5, with D unclear. CDR3 length: 14 amino acids. V gave up 3 bases and J gave up 0 bases, with 7 bases separating them. Germline assignment: CDR1 SGHKS and CDR2 YYEKEE (reference sequence). CDR3 region: CASSWQDSNQPQHF. For the CDR3, the DNA is TGTGCCAGCAGCTGGCAGGATAGCAATCAGCCCCAGCATTTT.

The gene calls are TRBV29-1 and TRBJ2-7, with TRBD1 as a possible D gene (5 bases). This CDR3 has 11 residues. Trimming removed 4 bases from V and 4 bases from J, with 8 bases in between. Germline V gene lookup returns CDR1 SQVTM and CDR2 ANQGSEA. The CDR3 sequence is CSVGTSYEQYF. The CDR3 coding sequence is TGCAGCGTTGGGACATCTTACGAGCAGTACTTC.

On this clonotype itself: One junction end does not reproduce the germline sequence, and a read error may be involved. The J gene is TRBJ2-7, the V gene TRBV29-1, with 11 bases aligning to TRBD2. Per germline, CDR1 SQVTM and CDR2 ANQGSEA. This CDR3 spans 14 amino acids. The CDR3 spells CNVPGTSGSYEQYF. DNA for the CDR3: TGCAACGTTCCCGGGACTAGCGGCTCCTACGAGCAGTACTTC.

J is TRBJ2-7 and V is TRBV3-1, with D possibly TRBD2 on 6 matching bases. The CDR3 is 12 residues long. Trimming took 1 base from V and 11 from J, leaving 12 bases between them. Germline V gene sequence: CDR1 LGHDT, CDR2 YNNKEL (reference sequence). CDR3 coding DNA: TGTGCCAGCAGCCAAGTCGAAGGAGGGGAGTACTTC. Its protein is CASSQVEGGEYF.

This clonotype turned up a few times. The junction and the germline gene differ at one end; a read error may be behind it. The chain has TRBV29-1 and TRBJ2-3; TRBD2 aligns across 12 bases. Germline loops: CDR1 SQVTM, CDR2 ANQGSEA. This CDR3 spans 14 amino acids. The CDR3 bases are TGCAGCGTTACACTAGCGGGAGGAGTAGATGCGCAGTATTTT. This encodes CSVTLAGGVDAQYF.

This clonotype has more than one count but fewer than ten. V usage is TRBV12-3 or TRBV12-4 and J usage is TRBJ1-2, with a weak D call TRBD1 (5 bases). Trimming cost V 7 bases and J 4 bases, with 19 bases left between them. CDR3 size: 15 residues. The CDR3 here is CASKIQEIDLYGYTF. CDR3 DNA sequence: TGTGCCAGCAAAATACAGGAGATCGACCTCTATGGCTACACCTTC.

About this clonotype: This sequence may be a read error, since a much larger clone differs from it by one base. The V and J genes are TRBV7-9 and TRBJ1-2; D gene unclear. With 11 bases removed from V and 8 bases from J, the gap between germline ends came to 9 bases. The CDR3 covers 9 residues. CDR1 and CDR2 (germline): SEHNR, FQNEAQ (reference sequence). The CDR3 loop reads CACNRGYTF. The CDR3 DNA reads TGTGCCTGCAACCGGGGCTACACCTTC.

In DNA, the CDR3 is TGTGCCAGCAGTCCTCATAGGGGGGAGTTGCGTCCACCCCTCCACTTT. Protein product: CASSPHRGELRPPLHF. This sequence joins TRBV7-8 and TRBJ1-6; a weak D match, TRBD1 (6 bases). The CDR3 runs to 16 residues. Trimming left V 6 bases short and J 11 bases short, with 23 bases between. CDR1 and CDR2 from the germline V gene are SGHVS and FQNEAQ.

The chain joins TRBV4-2 to TRBJ2-7, with D hard to call. Deletions cut 4 bases from V and 5 bases from J, with 12 bases between. Germline V lookup: CDR1 LGHNA, CDR2 YNFKEQ. The CDR3 has 13 residues. CDR3 sequence: CASSPGPADEQYF. CDR3 nucleotide sequence: TGTGCCAGCAGCCCCGGCCCCGCGGACGAGCAGTACTTC.

This clonotype was seen a few times. CDR3 in DNA: TGTGCCAGCAGCTACGACTACCGGACCTACGAGCAGTACTTC. Translating it yields CASSYDYRTYEQYF. V usage is TRBV7-2 and J usage is TRBJ2-7, with D maybe TRBD2 (5 bases). CDR1 is SGHTA and CDR2 is FQGNSA in the germline V gene. Trimming took 4 bases from V and 2 from J, leaving 12 bases between them. The length of the CDR3 is 14 residues.

This rearrangement joins TRBV28 to TRBJ2-7; 7 bases agree with TRBD2. There are 15 residues in the CDR3. Per the germline V gene, CDR1 is MDHEN and CDR2 is SYDVKM. The J segment lost 5 bases and the V segment lost 7 bases, leaving 14 bases of the junction unmatched. The CDR3 DNA is TGTGCCAGCACCACTAGCGTTGCGGGAGTGCACGAGCAGTACTTC. Translation gives CASTTSVAGVHEQYF.

The gene calls are TRBV12-3 or TRBV12-4 and TRBJ2-1; tentative D call: TRBD2 (6 bases). The V gene lost 2 bases and the J gene lost 10 bases, with 6 bases spanning the gap. The CDR3 is 11 residues long. In DNA, the CDR3 is TGTGCCAGCAGTTTACGGGGGGAGCAGTTCTTC. This sequence encodes CASSLRGEQFF.

This clonotype occurred a few times. This chain connects TRBV20-1 to TRBJ1-6; 7 positions match TRBD1. The CDR3 runs to 15 residues. Germline lookup yields CDR1 DFQATT and CDR2 SNEGSKA (reference sequence). V lost 6 bases, J lost 5 bases, and 10 bases stayed unmatched. DNA for the CDR3: TGCAGTGCCAGGGACAGCCGACTGGATAATTCACCCCTCCACTTT. Translation: CSARDSRLDNSPLHF.

The sample holds one count of this clonotype. As DNA, the CDR3 is TGTGCCAGCAGTAGCCGGGCCACCTCTGGGGCCAACGTCCTGACTTTC. Translated, it gives CASSSRATSGANVLTF. The rearrangement links TRBV28 to TRBJ2-6; D is unclear. CDR3 size: 16 residues. From germline, CDR1 is MDHEN and CDR2 SYDVKM. Trimming took off 5 bases at V and 0 bases at J, with 11 bases between the two ends. The full variable domain, in which reference TRBV28 and TRBJ2-6 provide the parts outside the CDR3, is DVKVTQSSRYLVKRTGEKVFLECVQDMDHENMFWYRQDPGLGLRLIYFSYDVKMKEKGDIPEGYSVSREKKERFSLILESASTNQTSMYLCASSSRATSGANVLTFGAGSRLTVL.